The 26 T cell receptor beta chains below come from one sample, sequenced in a study of T cells in localized non-small cell lung cancer. Profiling relied on immunoSEQ multiplex PCR, and the TCRdb table lists in-frame clones only, not all of them. The table lists tens of thousands of clones, around 84% of them singletons. The specimen was peripheral blood, collected before any cancer treatment. Receptors were obtained from a man aged 18 to 49 with stage I lung adenocarcinoma.

V usage is TRBV7-2 and J usage is TRBJ1-6; 8 bases agree with TRBD1. The CDR3 has 14 amino acids. The germline gives CDR1 SGHTA, CDR2 FQGNSA. Trimming cost V 5 bases and J 9 bases; bases outside gene matches: 6. The CDR3, as DNA: TGTGCCAGCAGCCCTACAGGGGGAAGTTCACCCCTCCACTTT. Protein product: CASSPTGGSSPLHF.

J is TRBJ2-1 and V is TRBV9; tentative D call: TRBD2 (5 bases). The V gene lost 0 bases and the J gene lost 0 bases, with 10 bases spanning the gap. Per germline, CDR1 SGDLS and CDR2 YYNGEE. This CDR3 region has 16 residues. CDR3 DNA sequence: TGTGCCAGCAGCGTAGAGGGTGAGGGCTCCTACAATGAGCAGTTCTTC. It yields the protein CASSVEGEGSYNEQFF.

The chain links TRBV9 to TRBJ2-7, with a weak D call TRBD1 (5 bases). Between the trimmed V and J ends, which lost 4 bases and 0 bases, there was a span of 20 bases. The CDR3 extends over 17 amino acids. Germline-derived CDR1 and CDR2 are SGDLS and YYNGEE. CDR3 nucleotide sequence: TGTGCCAGCAGCCCCTCGACAGCTACCCCTCTCTCCTACGAGCAGTACTTC. It specifies CASSPSTATPLSYEQYF.

Only one count was recorded for this clone. The chain joins TRBV6-5 to TRBJ1-1; TRBD1 matches at 9 bases. Germline CDR1 is MNHEY and CDR2 is SVGAGI. The CDR3 is made up of 14 amino acids. Trimming removed 6 bases from V and 7 bases from J; junction bases left unmatched: 9. The CDR3, as DNA: TGTGCCAGCAGCCCGGGACAGGGTCTTAGTGAAGCTTTCTTT. It specifies CASSPGQGLSEAFF.

This clone appeared a few times. V and J are TRBV30 and TRBJ1-5; no clear D gene. The CDR3 covers 14 residues. Trimming left V 0 bases short and J 7 bases short, with 13 bases between. The germline V gene encodes CDR1 GTSNPN and CDR2 SVGIG (reference sequence). Here the CDR3 DNA reads TGTGCCTGGAGTGTAGTTGGGAATGCCCAGCCCCAGCATTTT. Translating it yields CAWSVVGNAQPQHF.

The V call is TRBV19, the J call TRBJ1-2; 10 nucleotides line up with TRBD1. The CDR3 is 15 amino acids. Germline V gives CDR1 LNHDA, CDR2 SQIVND (reference sequence). J gave up 3 bases and V 4 bases, and 5 bases lay outside the gene matches. CDR3 amino acids: CASSKGDRGDYGYTF. The DNA for the CDR3 is TGTGCCAGTAGTAAGGGGGACAGGGGAGACTATGGCTACACCTTC.

The gene calls are TRBV10-3 and TRBJ1-1; perhaps TRBD1 as D (5 bases). Trimming cost V 10 bases and J 6 bases, with 21 bases left between them. CDR1 ENHRY and CDR2 SYGVKD come from the germline V gene. This CDR3 has 14 amino acids. The CDR3 sequence is CATLVPGSAPEAFF. The CDR3 DNA follows: TGTGCCACACTAGTACCAGGGTCTGCCCCTGAAGCTTTCTTT.

This clone appeared a single time. The chain couples TRBV18 to TRBJ1-1; a weak D match, TRBD1 (6 bases). Deletions cut 1 base from V and 2 bases from J, with 23 bases between. Germline loops: CDR1 KGHSH, CDR2 LQKENI. There are 19 residues in the CDR3. The CDR3 coding sequence is TGTGCCAGCTCACCACGGGCCGTGCTAGGGGGACACCAAAACACTGAAGCTTTCTTT. Protein product: CASSPRAVLGGHQNTEAFF.

In DNA, the CDR3 is TGTGCCAGCAGCTTAACGTTCTCTGGAAACACCATATATTTT. It encodes CASSLTFSGNTIYF. V and J are TRBV7-2 and TRBJ1-3; D is undetermined. The germline CDR1 and CDR2 sequences are SGHTA and FQGNSA. CDR3 size: 14 residues. Trimming pared 2 bases from V and 0 bases from J, leaving 5 bases between.

V usage is TRBV10-3 and J usage is TRBJ1-2, with TRBD1 as a possible D gene (5 bases). Trimming left V 6 bases short and J 5 bases short, with 13 bases between. The CDR3 loop spans 13 amino acids. Germline V gives CDR1 ENHRY, CDR2 SYGVKD. In nucleotides, the CDR3 is TGTGCCATCAGAGAGACAGTCTTTTATGGCTACACCTTC. Amino acid sequence: CAIRETVFYGYTF.

J is TRBJ2-7 and V is TRBV7-2; TRBD1 or TRBD2 may be the D gene (6 bases each). The V and J ends lost 7 bases and 2 bases respectively, with 18 bases between them. CDR3 length equals 15 residues. CDR1 and CDR2 (germline): SGHTA, FQGNSA. The chain's CDR3 is CASTLGGGQAYEQYF. In DNA, the CDR3 is TGTGCCAGCACCCTAGGAGGGGGTCAGGCCTACGAGCAGTACTTC.

V is TRBV30 and J is TRBJ1-2; TRBD1 agrees at 7 bases. Germline trimming cut 5 bases from V and 3 bases from J; bases unmatched to any gene: 6. The CDR3 has 13 residues. Germline CDR1 reads GTSNPN; CDR2 reads SVGIG (reference sequence). CDR3 protein: CAWSDRLYYGYTF. DNA for the CDR3: TGTGCCTGGTCGGACAGGTTATACTATGGCTACACCTTC.

The gene calls are TRBV28 and TRBJ1-2; D perhaps matches TRBD1 (6 bases). In germline, CDR1 is MDHEN, CDR2 SYDVKM. There are 14 residues in the CDR3. Trimming removed 4 bases from V and 4 bases from J, with 13 bases in between. CDR3 loop: CASSSTGGVYGYTF. The CDR3 DNA is TGTGCCAGCAGTTCGACGGGGGGCGTCTATGGCTACACCTTC.

The rearrangement uses TRBV2 and TRBJ1-6, with unresolved D. The CDR3 length is 14 residues. Germline V gene sequence: CDR1 SNHLY, CDR2 FYNNEI. V lost 7 bases, J lost 0 bases, and 7 bases lay in between. The DNA of the CDR3 is TGTGCCAGCACCCAGAGCTCCTATAATTCACCCCTCCACTTT. Its protein product is CASTQSSYNSPLHF.

The chain uses TRBV5-1 and TRBJ2-1; weak D call: TRBD2 (5 bases). This CDR3 is 15 amino acids long. Trimming removed 4 bases from V and 7 bases from J, with 18 bases in between. Germline-derived CDR1 and CDR2 are SGHRS and YFSETQ. The CDR3 loop is CASSGLGDWTNEQFF. The DNA for the CDR3 is TGCGCCAGCAGCGGCCTGGGTGACTGGACTAATGAGCAGTTCTTC.

This chain links TRBV7-8 with TRBJ2-7; TRBD1 is a possible D gene (6 bases). V lost 4 bases, J lost 1 base, and 11 bases lay in between. CDR1 SGHVS and CDR2 FQNEAQ come from the germline V gene. The CDR3 loop spans 14 amino acids. CDR3 in amino acids: CASSSDRRSYEQYF. CDR3 DNA: TGTGCCAGCAGCTCTGACAGGCGTTCCTACGAGCAGTACTTC.

CDR3: CASSSGGRYGYTF. CDR3 nucleotides: TGTGCCAGCAGTTCAGGGGGCCGGTATGGCTACACCTTC. This chain joins TRBV6-5 and TRBJ1-2, with 8 bases lining up with TRBD1. The germline V gene encodes CDR1 MNHEY and CDR2 SVGAGI. The CDR3 loop spans 13 amino acids. Losses at the gene ends were 4 bases for V and 5 bases for J; bases not matched to a gene: 3.

The CDR3 DNA sequence: TGTGCCAGCAGGGAGACAGGAGACTATGGCTACACCTTC. Amino acids: CASRETGDYGYTF. This chain uses TRBV6-1 with TRBJ1-2; possibly TRBD1 for D (6 bases). CDR1 is MNHNS and CDR2 is SASEGT in the germline V gene. V lost 6 bases and J lost 3, with 11 bases in between. The CDR3 has 13 residues.

The chain couples TRBV5-6 to TRBJ2-7; the match to TRBD1 covers 8 bases. Germline CDR1 and CDR2: SGHDT and YYEEEE. The CDR3 runs to 14 residues. The trim removed 3 bases at V and 5 bases at J, leaving 7 bases unmatched. CDR3 coding DNA: TGTGCCAGCAGCTCTCGGACAGGGTTCCACGAGCAGTACTTC. Translating gives CASSSRTGFHEQYF. The full variable domain, completed using reference TRBV5-6 and TRBJ2-7, is DAGVTQSPTHLIKTRGQQVTLRCSPKSGHDTVSWYQQALGQGPQFIFQYYEEEERQRGNFPDRFSGHQFPNYSSELNVNALLLGDSALYLCASSSRTGFHEQYFGPGTRLTVT.

Here the CDR3 reads CASSPLTDNYGYTF. The CDR3 nucleotides are TGTGCCAGCTCACCCCTTACAGATAACTATGGCTACACCTTC. The chain couples TRBV18 to TRBJ1-2; no definite D call. Germline CDR1 is KGHSH and CDR2 is LQKENI. V was pared by 3 bases and J by 1 base, with 9 bases between. This CDR3 contains 14 residues.

This clone was counted a single time. V gene TRBV7-3 combines with J gene TRBJ2-7, with D perhaps TRBD1 (6 bases). Trimming left V 3 bases short and J 5 bases short, with 17 bases between. The CDR3 has 15 amino acids. Per germline, CDR1 SGHTA and CDR2 FQGTGA. This CDR3 is CASSFNGQTINEQYF. CDR3 nucleotide sequence: TGTGCCAGCAGCTTCAATGGACAGACAATCAACGAGCAGTACTTC.

The chain has TRBV4-2 and TRBJ1-3; no reliable D call. Trimming stripped 6 bases from V and 1 base from J, with 13 bases between. This CDR3 region has 15 residues. Per germline, CDR1 LGHNA and CDR2 YNFKEQ. CDR3 in amino acids: CASRERSTSGNTIYF. CDR3 bases: TGTGCCAGCAGGGAGCGGTCTACTTCTGGAAACACCATATATTTT.

The rearrangement links TRBV29-1 to TRBJ2-7, with 9 bases identical to TRBD2. This CDR3 spans 13 amino acids. The V segment lost 5 bases and the J segment 4 bases; nucleotides outside the gene matches: 6. CDR1 is SQVTM and CDR2 is ANQGSEA in the germline V gene. The CDR3 is CSVYAGGPYEQYF. CDR3 in DNA: TGCAGCGTTTACGCGGGGGGGCCGTACGAGCAGTACTTC.

The rearrangement uses TRBV7-2 and TRBJ1-5; D remains unclear. Germline lookup yields CDR1 SGHTA and CDR2 FQGNSA. V lost 5 bases and J 7 bases, leaving 18 bases between the germline ends. CDR3 size: 15 residues. CDR3: CASSLMLGIGQPQHF. The DNA of the CDR3 is TGTGCCAGCAGCCTGATGCTGGGTATAGGACAGCCCCAGCATTTT.

In this sample, this clone turned up a few times. The chain couples TRBV2 to TRBJ2-3; 8 bases match TRBD1. V lost 7 bases to trimming and J lost 3 bases; unmatched junction nucleotides: 6. Germline V gene data show CDR1 as SNHLY and CDR2 as FYNNEI. This CDR3 comprises 14 residues. Written as DNA, the CDR3 is TGTGCCAGCACAGGGGGCGCCGTAACAGATACGCAGTATTTT. This gives the protein CASTGGAVTDTQYF.

V usage is TRBV5-1 and J usage is TRBJ2-3; 7 bases agree with TRBD1. Looked up from germline, CDR1 is SGHRS and CDR2 is YFSETQ. CDR3 length: 14 amino acids. With 4 bases clipped from V and 6 bases from J, the junction kept 8 bases outside the gene matches. The CDR3 bases are TGCGCCAGCAGCAGCGTACAGGGGATGGATACGCAGTATTTT. Its translation is CASSSVQGMDTQYF.